This TCR beta chain derives from a study of OX40 agonist ivuxolimab in advanced cancers. For the study at large: Patients received the agonistic anti-OX40 (CD134) antibody ivuxolimab.

The germline gives CDR1 LNHDA, CDR2 SQIVND (reference sequence). CDR3 length equals 15 residues. The V segment lost 2 bases and the J segment 5 bases; nucleotides outside the gene matches: 6. A remark on this clone: The antigen remains unidentified.

Clones were read by immunoSEQ multiplex PCR, and TCRdb kept only the in-frame ones, dropping some. The sample consists of some 40,000 clones, around 73% of them appearing once. General study results and limits: The CD4+ and CD8+ T cells in the blood had expanded clonally by week 6 at 0.1 to 3.0 mg/kg. Still undetermined is the antigen specificity of the expanded peripheral T cells.

The receptor was isolated from an adult with an advanced solid tumor such as melanoma, head and neck, liver or kidney cancer. This sequence joins TRBV19 and TRBJ2-1; 7 bases are a match to TRBD1. The sample here was CD4+ or CD8+ T cells sorted from blood, taken in a trial of the OX40 agonist ivuxolimab. The CDR3 DNA reads TGTGCCAGTAGTATACCCGGGACAGTGAACAATGAGCAGTTCTTC. It specifies CASSIPGTVNNEQFF.